The 26 T cell receptor beta chains in this list originate from one sample, sequenced in a study of blood T cell repertoires in COVID-19. Profiling relied on immunoSEQ multiplex PCR, and the TCRdb table lists in-frame clones only, not all of them. The sample includes roughly 140,000 clones, around 86% seen only once; the top ten take around 8.8%. The sample comprised peripheral blood. The receptors here all came from a human donor in a cohort sampled during active COVID-19.

This chain links TRBV2 with TRBJ1-5; D perhaps matches TRBD1 (6 bases). The CDR3 is 15 residues long. Germline V gives CDR1 SNHLY, CDR2 FYNNEI. The V end lost 8 bases, the J end lost 0 bases, and 14 bases lay between the germline ends. The CDR3 sequence is CASLRPGDSNQPQHF. For the CDR3, the DNA is TGTGCCAGCCTTCGACCAGGGGATAGCAATCAGCCCCAGCATTTT.

J is TRBJ2-7 and V is TRBV6-1, with 10 nucleotides matching TRBD2. The germline CDR1 and CDR2 sequences are MNHNS and SASEGT. The junction had 4 bases not matched to a gene; V was cut back by 2 bases and J by 3 bases. CDR3 length: 15 residues. The CDR3 region is CASSELAGAVYEQYF. CDR3 sequence (DNA): TGTGCCAGCAGTGAACTAGCGGGAGCCGTCTACGAGCAGTACTTC.

This chain connects TRBV15 to TRBJ1-4; D remains ambiguous. Germline CDR1 is LNHNV and CDR2 is YYDKDF (reference sequence). The CDR3 runs 11 residues. V lost 11 bases to trimming and J lost 7 bases, with 11 bases between them. CDR3: CAARGGEKLFF. CDR3 DNA: TGTGCCGCCCGGGGTGGTGAAAAACTGTTTTTT.

The chain is built from TRBV5-1 and TRBJ2-7, with a tentative D call TRBD1 (6 bases). Germline V CDR1 and CDR2: SGHRS, YFSETQ. Between the trimmed V and J ends, which lost 4 bases and 0 bases, there was a span of 14 bases. The CDR3 has 15 residues. The chain's CDR3 is CASSLTGSNSYEQYF. The DNA of the CDR3 is TGCGCCAGCAGCCTAACAGGGTCCAACTCCTACGAGCAGTACTTC.

The V and J genes are TRBV5-1 and TRBJ2-3, with 9 positions matching TRBD1. CDR3 length: 17 residues. Trimming removed 0 bases from V and 1 base from J; junction bases left unmatched: 6. Germline V gene data show CDR1 as SGHRS and CDR2 as YFSETQ. CDR3 sequence reads: CASSLGPTGGRTDTQYF. The CDR3, as DNA: TGCGCCAGCAGCTTGGGACCAACAGGGGGCCGCACAGATACGCAGTATTTT.

The V gene is TRBV5-4, the J gene TRBJ1-1; D possibly corresponds to TRBD1 (5 bases). The CDR3 contains 15 residues. V was pared by 4 bases and J by 4 bases, with 17 bases between. Looked up from germline, CDR1 is SGHNT and CDR2 is YYREEE (reference sequence). CDR3 residues: CASSTPLGPGTEAFF. CDR3 DNA: TGTGCCAGCAGCACTCCACTGGGGCCTGGCACTGAAGCTTTCTTT.

The V call is TRBV3-1 (or the pseudogene TRBV3-2), the J call TRBJ2-2; 8 bases are a match to TRBD1. This CDR3 is built from 16 residues. Trimming at V came to 3 bases and at J to 5 bases, leaving 8 bases not matched to a gene. The germline V gene encodes CDR1 LGHDT and CDR2 YNNKEL (reference sequence). The DNA of the CDR3 is TGTGCCAGCAGCCACCAACAGGGGGAAATTACCGGGGAGCTGTTTTTT. Amino acids: CASSHQQGEITGELFF.

The V gene is TRBV2, the J gene TRBJ2-7; the match to TRBD1 covers 8 bases. This CDR3 is built from 12 residues. Germline loops: CDR1 SNHLY, CDR2 FYNNEI. Germline trimming cut 8 bases from V and 7 bases from J; bases unmatched to any gene: 7. The CDR3 DNA is TGTGCCAGCGGGACAGGTTCCTGGGAGCAGTACTTC. Residues: CASGTGSWEQYF.

This chain links TRBV7-9 with TRBJ2-3; D is undetermined. This CDR3 is built from 13 residues. CDR1 and CDR2 from the germline V gene are SEHNR and FQNEAQ (reference sequence). V was pared by 3 bases and J by 0 bases, with 4 bases between. The CDR3 bases are TGTGCCAGCAGCTTTTCTAGCACAGATACGCAGTATTTT. Translation gives CASSFSSTDTQYF.

This clone came up a few times. This CDR3 reads CASRVGNQPQHF. The CDR3 nucleotides read TGTGCCAGCAGGGTTGGCAATCAGCCCCAGCATTTT. The chain employs TRBV19 and TRBJ1-5; maybe TRBD1 (5 bases). The CDR3 runs 12 residues. V lost 9 bases to trimming and J lost 2 bases, with 8 bases between them. The V gene's germline CDR1 is LNHDA and CDR2 SQIVND (reference sequence).

V and J are TRBV27 and TRBJ1-5; 8 bases map to TRBD1. J lost 1 base, V lost 3 bases, and 5 bases had no gene match. This CDR3 region has 16 residues. Germline CDR1 MNHEY, CDR2 SMNVEV (reference sequence). The CDR3 spells CASSFDDRGSNQPQHF. The DNA for the CDR3 is TGTGCCAGCAGTTTCGACGACAGGGGAAGCAATCAGCCCCAGCATTTT.

The chain uses TRBV7-7 and TRBJ2-1; TRBD1 matches at 7 bases. V shed 5 bases and J 7 bases; nucleotides not matched to a gene: 5. The CDR3 extends over 13 amino acids. Germline-derived CDR1 and CDR2 are SSHAT and FNYEAQ (reference sequence). CDR3 sequence: CASSIEQGNEQFF. The CDR3 region has the DNA TGTGCCAGCAGCATCGAACAGGGGAATGAGCAGTTCTTC.

The gene calls are TRBV7-2 and TRBJ2-6, with 8 bases lining up with TRBD1. There are 17 residues in the CDR3. Germline V lookup: CDR1 SGHTA, CDR2 FQGNSA. V lost 5 bases and J lost 2; bases outside the gene matches: 8. The CDR3 DNA reads as TGTGCCAGCAGCCGGGGACAGGAATTAACTGGGGCCAACGTCCTGACTTTC. Translated, it gives CASSRGQELTGANVLTF. Combining the CDR3 with reference TRBV7-2 and TRBJ2-6 gives the whole variable domain GAGVSQSPSNKVTEKGKDVELRCDPISGHTALYWYRQSLGQGLEFLIYFQGNSAPDKSGLPSDRFSAERTGGSVSTLTIQRTQQEDSAVYLCASSRGQELTGANVLTFGAGSRLTVL.

This rearrangement joins TRBV7-2 to TRBJ2-3, with 14 bases matching TRBD2. CDR3 size: 17 residues. The V segment lost 5 bases and the J segment 8 bases; nucleotides outside the gene matches: 12. CDR1 is SGHTA, CDR2 FQGNSA, per germline. The CDR3 nucleotides are TGTGCCAGCAGCCCTCCCGGGACTAGCGGGAGAAGTAGTACGCAGTATTTT. It codes for CASSPPGTSGRSSTQYF.

The chain joins TRBV28 to TRBJ2-7; TRBD2 might be the D (5 bases). From germline, CDR1 is MDHEN and CDR2 SYDVKM. CDR3 length equals 14 residues. V was cut by 5 bases and J by 7 bases, with 18 bases left in between. CDR3 DNA sequence: TGTGCCAGCAGTAACCGGGATTTAGGTGAAGAGCAGTACTTC. Translating gives CASSNRDLGEEQYF.

This chain links TRBV15 with TRBJ1-4; possibly TRBD1 for D (5 bases). Trimming pared 7 bases from V and 4 bases from J, leaving 16 bases between. The CDR3 spans 15 residues. Germline V gene sequence: CDR1 LNHNV, CDR2 YYDKDF (reference sequence). The CDR3 bases are TGTGCCACCACCAAAGGGGCGGAAAATAATGAAAAACTGTTTTTT. This codes for CATTKGAENNEKLFF.

This chain joins TRBV7-2 and TRBJ1-1; 11 bases align to TRBD1. The junction had 3 bases not matched to a gene; V was cut back by 3 bases and J by 3 bases. The CDR3 loop spans 15 amino acids. Germline V gene data show CDR1 as SGHTA and CDR2 as FQGNSA. The CDR3 sequence is CASSLDRGRYTEAFF. The CDR3, as DNA: TGTGCCAGCAGCTTGGACAGGGGGCGGTACACTGAAGCTTTCTTT.

The count of this clone is one. The gene calls are TRBV27 and TRBJ2-7; 11 bases align to TRBD2. Germline V gene sequence: CDR1 MNHEY, CDR2 SMNVEV (reference sequence). This CDR3 region has 15 residues. Trimming cost V 5 bases and J 6 bases; bases outside gene matches: 9. The CDR3 is CASSLLLAGDVEQYF. CDR3 DNA: TGTGCCAGCAGTCTCTTACTAGCGGGAGATGTCGAGCAGTACTTC.

V usage is TRBV7-9 and J usage is TRBJ1-4; tentatively, D is TRBD1 (6 bases). Germline V gene lookup returns CDR1 SEHNR and CDR2 FQNEAQ (reference sequence). V was cut by 6 bases and J by 1 base, with 9 bases left in between. This CDR3 contains 14 residues. The DNA of the CDR3 is TGTGCCAGCAGGATACAGGGAACTAATGAAAAACTGTTTTTT. It specifies CASRIQGTNEKLFF.

This clone has just one count. The chain is built from TRBV7-3 and TRBJ2-1, with 14 bases that match TRBD2. Trimming took 6 bases from V and 7 from J; bases not matched to a gene: 8. CDR3 length: 16 residues. Germline-derived CDR1 and CDR2 are SGHTA and FQGTGA. This chain's CDR3 is CASRMGGTSGSNEQFF. CDR3 DNA: TGTGCCAGCAGGATGGGAGGGACTAGCGGGAGTAATGAGCAGTTCTTC.

For this clone: The conserved phenylalanine or tryptophan normally closing the CDR3 is absent here, so this likely arose from a read error. The DNA is left out, because the CDR3 cannot be placed on it with certainty; the CDR3 is given as TCRdb lists it. The rearrangement joins TRBV19 to TRBJ1-6. Inclusive of both ends, the CDR3 amounts to 13 amino acids. From germline, CDR1 is LNHDA and CDR2 SQIVND (reference sequence). CDR3: CASSIAPRPHGGY.

CDR3 coding DNA: TGTGCCAGCAGTGACAATTTACAGGGAGATCAGCCCCAGCATTTT. Residues: CASSDNLQGDQPQHF. The rearrangement uses TRBV2 and TRBJ1-5; a possible D gene is TRBD1 (6 bases). V was shortened by 3 bases and J by 5 bases, with 14 bases between the two germline ends. Germline V gene data show CDR1 as SNHLY and CDR2 as FYNNEI. The CDR3 runs to 15 residues.

The V call is TRBV2, the J call TRBJ1-1; D gene ambiguous. CDR1 is SNHLY and CDR2 is FYNNEI in the germline V gene. The CDR3 spans 13 residues. Trimming took off 4 bases at V and 0 bases at J, with 6 bases between the two ends. The CDR3 DNA reads TGTGCCAGCAGTGTCAACATGAACACTGAAGCTTTCTTT. Protein: CASSVNMNTEAFF.

The chain recombines TRBV29-1 with TRBJ2-1; TRBD1 aligns across 8 bases. Per germline, CDR1 SQVTM and CDR2 ANQGSEA. Trimming took 5 bases from V and 9 from J; bases not matched to a gene: 9. CDR3 length equals 13 residues. The CDR3 sequence: CSVSVTGESEQFF. The CDR3 DNA reads TGCAGCGTTTCCGTGACAGGGGAAAGTGAGCAGTTCTTC.

V is TRBV18 and J is TRBJ1-2, with 7 bases matching TRBD1. V dropped 0 bases and J dropped 4; count of bases not matched to a gene: 5. Germline V gene data show CDR1 as KGHSH and CDR2 as LQKENI. The CDR3 runs 15 residues. CDR3 nucleotide sequence: TGTGCCAGCTCACCACCGAACAGGGGCGGCTATGGCTACACCTTC. Translating it yields CASSPPNRGGYGYTF.

CDR3 DNA: TGTGCCACCAGTGATGACGCCGGGTCCCCGTCCCGTCGGTATTTT. Translating it yields CATSDDAGSPSRRYF. V and J are TRBV24-1 and TRBJ2-3; D remains ambiguous. Between the trimmed V and J ends, which lost 3 bases and 14 bases, there was a span of 23 bases. The CDR3 extends over 15 amino acids. Germline V gives CDR1 KGHDR, CDR2 SFDVKD.